This T cell receptor (beta chain) was obtained from a study of Graves' ophthalmopathy and Graves' hyperthyroidism. Establishment of the diagnosis relied upon clinical symptoms, serum thyroxine, TRAb, thyroid ultrasound and orbital computed tomography. For repertoire sequencing, the TCR beta CDR3 regions were amplified from RNA transcripts. In the first round, RT-PCR was carried out with HTBI primers, and a multiplex PCR formed the second round. TCRdb re-analysed the multiplex PCR reads in MiXCR, keeping a single row per CDR3 protein. This table holds some 400,000 distinct CDR3 sequences, approximately 16% found once. A word on this clonotype: The antigen remains unidentified.

Findings and caveats of the study: At 70.59% sensitivity and 72.22% specificity, the model predicted progression of the ophthalmopathy.

This receptor was identified in a woman aged 18 to 35 with Graves' ophthalmopathy. Sequenced sample: peripheral blood.

The CDR3, as DNA: TGTGCCAGCAGGGGACTTTTCGAGACCCAGTACTTC. As protein: CASRGLFETQYF. The chain uses TRBV7-2 and TRBJ2-5; D is perhaps TRBD2 (6 bases). Germline lookup yields CDR1 SGHTA and CDR2 FQGNSA. V lost 6 bases, J lost 5 bases, and 10 bases lay in between. The CDR3 contains 12 residues.